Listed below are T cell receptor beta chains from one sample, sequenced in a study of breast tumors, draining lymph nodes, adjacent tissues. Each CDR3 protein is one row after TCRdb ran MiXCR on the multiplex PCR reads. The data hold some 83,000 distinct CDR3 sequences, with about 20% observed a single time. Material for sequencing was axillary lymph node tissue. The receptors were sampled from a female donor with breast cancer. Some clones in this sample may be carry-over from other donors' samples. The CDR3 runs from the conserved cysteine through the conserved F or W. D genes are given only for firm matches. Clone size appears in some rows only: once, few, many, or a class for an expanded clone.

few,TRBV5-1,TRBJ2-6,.,CASSLVSLSSGANVLTF,TGCGCCAGCAGCTTGGTATCCCTCAGCTCTGGGGCCAACGTCCTGACTTTC
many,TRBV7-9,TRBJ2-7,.,CASSSGGGEGEQYF,TGTGCCAGCAGCTCAGGGGGAGGTGAGGGCGAGCAGTACTTC
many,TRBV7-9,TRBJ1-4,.,CASSRVPATATNEKLFF,TGTGCCAGCAGCCGAGTTCCCGCGACGGCCACTAATGAAAAACTGTTTTTT
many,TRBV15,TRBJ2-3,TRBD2,CATSRGGSLADTQYF,TGTGCCACCAGCAGAGGCGGGAGTTTGGCAGATACGCAGTATTTT
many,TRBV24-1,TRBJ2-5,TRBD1,CATSARQGKETQYF,TGTGCCACCAGTGCTAGACAGGGGAAAGAGACCCAGTACTTC
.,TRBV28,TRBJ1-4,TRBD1,CASSSVTGGGEKLFF,TGTGCCAGCAGTTCAGTCACAGGGGGAGGTGAAAAACTGTTTTTT
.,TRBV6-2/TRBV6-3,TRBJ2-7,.,CARSPSWGRATYEQYF,TGTGCCCGCAGCCCCTCCTGGGGCAGGGCGACCTACGAGCAGTACTTC
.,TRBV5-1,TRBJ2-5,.,CASTLRQGNQETQYF,TGCGCCAGCACCTTGAGGCAAGGGAACCAAGAGACCCAGTACTTC
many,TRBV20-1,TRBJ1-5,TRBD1,CSAQDRGSAQHF,TGCAGTGCTCAGGACAGGGGTTCGGCCCAGCATTTT
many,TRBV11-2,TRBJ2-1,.,CASSLVGGTSYNEQFF,TGTGCCAGCAGCTTAGTGGGCGGGACATCCTACAATGAGCAGTTCTTC
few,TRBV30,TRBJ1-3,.,CAWKGLGNTIYF,TGTGCCTGGAAGGGGCTTGGAAACACCATATATTTT
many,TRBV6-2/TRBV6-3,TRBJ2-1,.,CASSYNLGSAYNEQFF,TGTGCCAGCAGTTACAATTTGGGGTCGGCTTACAATGAGCAGTTCTTC
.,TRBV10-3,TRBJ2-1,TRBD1,CAISTGTGHNEQFF,TGTGCCATCAGTACCGGGACAGGCCACAATGAGCAGTTCTTC
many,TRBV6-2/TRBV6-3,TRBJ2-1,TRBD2,CASSYSGAGVYNEQFF,TGTGCCAGCAGTTACTCTGGCGCGGGAGTCTACAATGAGCAGTTCTTC
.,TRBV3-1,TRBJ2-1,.,CASSLQNLRTYNEQFF,TGTGCCAGCAGCCTCCAAAATTTAAGAACTTACAATGAGCAGTTCTTC
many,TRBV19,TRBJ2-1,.,CASRGDSGYEQFF,TGTGCCAGTAGAGGAGACAGTGGCTATGAGCAGTTCTTC
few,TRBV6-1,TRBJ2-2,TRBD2,CASSDKRGQNTGELFF,TGTGCCAGCAGTGATAAGCGGGGCCAAAACACCGGGGAGCTGTTTTTT
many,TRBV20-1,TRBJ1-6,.,CSARDLQGHNSPLHF,TGCAGTGCTAGAGACTTACAGGGTCATAATTCACCCCTCCACTTT
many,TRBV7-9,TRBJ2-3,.,CASSLTIDTQYF,TGTGCCAGCAGCTTAACGATAGATACGCAGTATTTT
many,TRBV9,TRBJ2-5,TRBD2,CASSVEAGLAGDQETQYF,TGTGCCAGCAGCGTAGAGGCTGGACTAGCGGGAGACCAAGAGACCCAGTACTTC
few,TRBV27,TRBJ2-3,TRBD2,CASSWRGIKDTQYF,TGTGCCAGCAGTTGGCGGGGGATTAAAGATACGCAGTATTTT
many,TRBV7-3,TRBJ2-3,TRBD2,CASSVGLAGVTSTDTQYF,TGTGCCAGCAGCGTGGGACTAGCGGGAGTGACTAGCACAGATACGCAGTATTTT
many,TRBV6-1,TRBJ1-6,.,CASSELRRQGNSPLHF,TGTGCCAGCAGTGAACTAAGGAGGCAGGGTAATTCACCCCTCCACTTT
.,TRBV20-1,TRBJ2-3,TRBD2,CSASGSSGTTDTQYF,TGCAGTGCTAGTGGGTCTAGCGGGACCACGGATACGCAGTATTTT
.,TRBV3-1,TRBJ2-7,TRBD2,CASSQDQLAGRWYEQYF,TGTGCCAGCAGCCAAGATCAACTAGCGGGGAGGTGGTACGAGCAGTACTTC
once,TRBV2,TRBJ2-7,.,CASEGQVLLESYF,TGTGCCAGCGAAGGGCAGGTCCTCCTTGAGAGTTACTTC
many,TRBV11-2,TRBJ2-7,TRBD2,CASSLGGGGHYEQYF,TGTGCCAGCAGCTTAGGAGGCGGGGGGCACTACGAGCAGTACTTC
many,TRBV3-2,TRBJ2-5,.,CASSHSQETQYF,TGTGCCAGCAGCCACAGTCAAGAGACCCAGTACTTC
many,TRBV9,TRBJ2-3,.,CASSVGTLFMDTQYF,TGTGCCAGCAGCGTAGGGACGCTGTTCATGGATACGCAGTATTTT
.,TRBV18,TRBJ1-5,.,CASSPEWEGQPQHF,TGTGCCAGCTCACCCGAGTGGGAGGGTCAGCCCCAGCATTTT
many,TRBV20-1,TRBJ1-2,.,CSARVQGVGSYGYTF,TGCAGTGCTAGAGTTCAGGGAGTGGGCAGCTATGGCTACACCTTC
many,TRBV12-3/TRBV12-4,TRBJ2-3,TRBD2,CATNTAGATDTQYF,TGTGCCACTAATACGGCGGGAGCCACAGATACGCAGTATTTT
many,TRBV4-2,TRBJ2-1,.,CASSQGRSWLANDEQFF,TGTGCCAGCAGCCAAGGACGGTCTTGGCTAGCAAACGATGAGCAGTTCTTC
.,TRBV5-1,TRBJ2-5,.,CASSFGSGGIQEIQYF,TGCGCCAGCAGCTTTGGGAGCGGCGGGATCCAAGAGATCCAGTACTTC
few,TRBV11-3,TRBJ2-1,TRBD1,CASSLEPGGSYNEQFF,TGTGCCAGCAGCTTAGAACCAGGGGGCTCCTACAATGAGCAGTTCTTC
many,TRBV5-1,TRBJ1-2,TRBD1,CASSFDRGPNYYGYTF,TGCGCCAGCAGCTTTGACAGGGGGCCCAACTACTATGGCTACACCTTC
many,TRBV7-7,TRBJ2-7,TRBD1,CASSADRGYGEQYF,TGTGCTAGCAGCGCGGACAGGGGGTATGGCGAGCAGTACTTC
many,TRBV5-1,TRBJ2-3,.,CASRRRVTDTQYF,TGCGCCAGCAGGAGGCGGGTCACAGATACGCAGTATTTT
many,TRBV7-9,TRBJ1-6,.,CASGLDGNSPLHF,TGTGCCAGCGGGCTAGACGGGAATTCACCCCTCCACTTT
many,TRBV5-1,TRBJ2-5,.,CATAKAGQETQYF,TGCGCCACCGCAAAGGCGGGCCAAGAGACCCAGTACTTC
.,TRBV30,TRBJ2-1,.,CAWSVLSSAEQFF,TGTGCCTGGAGTGTATTGAGTAGCGCCGAGCAGTTCTTC
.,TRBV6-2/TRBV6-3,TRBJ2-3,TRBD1,CASSSRTGQPNTDTQYF,TGTGCCAGCAGTTCCCGGACAGGCCAACCTAACACAGATACGCAGTATTTT
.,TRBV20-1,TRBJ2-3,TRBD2,CSARDPSGMKDTQYF,TGCAGTGCTAGGGACCCTAGCGGGATGAAAGATACGCAGTATTTT